The clone carrying this T cell receptor (beta chain) was counted between two and nine times. The CDR3 has 17 residues. Germline V lookup: CDR1 SGHDN, CDR2 FVKESK. V dropped 4 bases and J dropped 0 bases, with 13 bases sitting between them. Once RNA had been extracted, it was reverse transcribed into cDNA to act as the sequencing template. The assay was immunoSEQ multiplex PCR, and TCRdb's table has in-frame clones only and misses some. Among roughly 130,000 clones listed, around three fifths were seen once. This entry is derived from a study of CD8+ T cells in alopecia areata. Turning to the study itself: Treated patients were given oral tofacitinib, which was dosed at 5 to 10 mg twice daily. The tofacitinib course ran for 6 to 18 months and was followed by 6 months off drug.

The source of this sequence is a human donor with alopecia areata. This specimen was CD4+ T cells sorted from blood, taken at week 0. The rearrangement links TRBV14 to TRBJ2-6; D is undetermined. The CDR3 sequence: CASSPPRGRSGANVLTF. CDR3 coding DNA: TGTGCCAGCAGCCCCCCCCGCGGCCGCTCTGGGGCCAACGTCCTGACTTTC.